A single sample gave rise to the 4 T cell receptor beta chains below, sequenced in a study of human T cells and chemical hapten exposure. The sample's time point: patch test 1, 2 weeks after DPC sensitization. The treatment denotes: therapeutic diphenylcyclopropenone sensitization with weekly scalp DPC. TCRdb ran MiXCR on the RACE reads and lists one entry per CDR3 protein. The sample holds about 120,000 distinct CDR3 sequences, 12% seen once. Sequenced here: whole blood, sampled in connection with sensitization to the hapten diphenylcyclopropenone (DPC). The receptors come from a woman aged 50 to 60 with alopecia areata. Some clones in this sample may be carry-over from other donors' samples.

This clonotype occurred a few times. This sequence joins TRBV6-6 and TRBJ1-1; tentative D call: TRBD1 (5 bases). Germline V gene sequence: CDR1 MNHNY, CDR2 SVGAGI (reference sequence). The CDR3 totals 14 residues. V was cut by 10 bases and J by 2 bases, with 17 bases left in between. The CDR3: CATANQGYNTEAFF. The CDR3 DNA is TGTGCCACCGCTAATCAGGGTTACAACACTGAAGCTTTCTTT.

This clonotype has a count of ten or more. CDR3 sequence: CASSLTAWDEQFF. For the CDR3, the DNA is TGTGCCAGCAGTTTGACAGCATGGGATGAGCAGTTCTTC. This chain uses TRBV6-6 with TRBJ2-1; weak D call: TRBD1 (5 bases). V shed 4 bases and J shed 8 bases, with 12 bases lying between them. The CDR3 contains 13 residues. Germline V gives CDR1 MNHNY, CDR2 SVGAGI (reference sequence).

This clonotype was found a few times. The chain links TRBV11-2 to TRBJ1-1; a weak D match, TRBD1 (6 bases). Trimming pared 1 base from V and 8 bases from J, leaving 11 bases between. Germline-derived CDR1 and CDR2 are SGHAT and FQNNGV. The CDR3 has 13 residues. CDR3 DNA: TGTGCCAGCAGCTTAGCGGGGGCGTACGAAGCTTTCTTT. This translates into CASSLAGAYEAFF.

V usage is TRBV7-2 and J usage is TRBJ1-1; D call uncertain. The germline V gene encodes CDR1 SGHTA and CDR2 FQGNSA. V was trimmed by 5 bases and J by 3 bases, leaving 10 bases between them. The CDR3 totals 13 residues. The CDR3 loop is CASSPDGYTEAFF. In nucleotides, the CDR3 is TGTGCCAGCAGCCCGGACGGCTACACTGAAGCTTTCTTT.